The text below deals with one T cell receptor (beta chain). What it binds is unknown. Trimming removed 0 bases from V and 1 base from J, with 10 bases in between. Germline CDR1 and CDR2: LNHNV and YYDKDF (reference sequence). This CDR3 is built from 16 residues. These data are taken from a study of cytomegalovirus exposure and HLA in healthy donors. Points from the study as a whole: For most TCR beta V segments, an earlier analysis put the productive rate at about 90% or about 30% of the time. Follow-up analysis later connected one missense variant in DCLRE1C with trimming of TCR beta V- and J-genes. With further analysis later on, most CMV-associated TCR beta chains appeared HLA-restricted. Reportedly, a later analysis found an Asian-associated ancestry cluster had fewer N-insertions than the approximately 670-donor mean.

Both 60 Vbeta primers and 13 Jbeta primers went into the PCR. This table comes from immunoSEQ multiplex PCR, and its TCRdb copy is limited to in-frame clones, with some not included. Here the sample spans more than 85,000 clones, around 70% being singletons. This receptor was taken from a woman between 45 and 60 years old in good health and CMV-seropositive. Sequenced sample: PBMCs. The chain recombines TRBV15 with TRBJ1-5; weak D call: TRBD1 (5 bases). The CDR3 protein is CATSRDPAGSNQPQHF. CDR3 DNA sequence: TGTGCCACCAGCAGAGATCCAGCAGGGAGCAATCAGCCCCAGCATTTT.